This T cell receptor (beta chain) was retrieved from a study of radiation and T cells in renal cell carcinoma. The study, taken as a whole, reports: From baseline, blood top tumor clonotypes peaked at 2 weeks post-radiation.

Some clones are missing from TCRdb's copy, which holds only in-frame ones; the method was immunoSEQ multiplex PCR. Among around 95,000 clones listed, around 80% were seen once. Germline CDR1 is MDHEN and CDR2 is SYDVKM. CDR3 size: 16 residues. V was trimmed by 6 bases and J by 5 bases, leaving 22 bases between them. Documented time point: blood 4 weeks post-SBRT, at nephrectomy. The sample's treatment: 15 Gy SBRT to primary tumor, nephrectomy 4 weeks later. Nephrectomy followed 15 Gy stereotactic body radiation by 4 weeks. With regard to this clone: Antigen: not known.

The specimen comprised blood, sampled from a patient whose treatment included radiotherapy and nephrectomy. This receptor was identified in a man in his fifties or sixties with renal cell carcinoma. V usage is TRBV28 and J usage is TRBJ2-5; D could derive from TRBD1 or TRBD2 (6 bases each). The DNA of the CDR3 is TGTGCCAGCAGCCAAGGGGGGACACCCTCTTCTGAGACCCAGTACTTC. This sequence encodes CASSQGGTPSSETQYF. The complete variable domain, with remaining parts taken from reference TRBV28 and TRBJ2-5, reads DVKVTQSSRYLVKRTGEKVFLECVQDMDHENMFWYRQDPGLGLRLIYFSYDVKMKEKGDIPEGYSVSREKKERFSLILESASTNQTSMYLCASSQGGTPSSETQYFGPGTRLLVL.